A selection of T cell receptor beta chains follows, all from one sample in a study of shared T cell receptors in the human thymus. Data came from immunoSEQ multiplex PCR; TCRdb stores just in-frame clones and leaves some out. This sample has roughly 710,000 clones; 80% to 90% occur once, and the top ten carry around 0.0094%. The same sample was also used in a study of human thymus T cells.

What was sequenced was thymocytes. Source of these receptors: a girl under three years old with a congenital heart defect. The CDR3 runs from the conserved cysteine through the conserved F or W. Fields, in order: D gene, V gene, J gene, clone size, CDR3 length, CDR3 protein, CDR3 DNA. The D gene is left open where the match is weak. Size values are once, few and many counts, or a class for expanded clones, and some rows have none.

d_gene: -; v_gene: TRBV7-6; j_gene: TRBJ2-5; abundance: -; len: 16; CDR3aa: CASSPVSRVSKETQYF; CDR3nt: TGTGCCAGCAGCCCGGTGTCGAGGGTATCGAAAGAGACCCAGTACTTC
d_gene: TRBD1; v_gene: TRBV7-2; j_gene: TRBJ1-1; abundance: -; len: 17; CDR3aa: CASSSRPGTGMNTEAFF; CDR3nt: TGTGCCAGCAGCTCGCGTCCCGGGACAGGAATGAACACTGAAGCTTTCTTT
d_gene: TRBD1; v_gene: TRBV4-1; j_gene: TRBJ2-2; abundance: -; len: 18; CDR3aa: CASSQKRPGTGVTGELFF; CDR3nt: TGCGCCAGCAGCCAAAAGCGACCAGGGACAGGGGTTACCGGGGAGCTGTTTTTT
d_gene: TRBD1; v_gene: TRBV28; j_gene: TRBJ1-4; abundance: -; len: 20; CDR3aa: CASSLSLRRDRVTTNEKLFF; CDR3nt: TGTGCCAGCAGTTTAAGTCTTCGTCGGGACAGGGTAACGACTAATGAAAAACTGTTTTTT
d_gene: -; v_gene: TRBV5-1; j_gene: TRBJ1-1; abundance: -; len: 16; CDR3aa: CASSLMWEGGHTEAFF; CDR3nt: TGCGCCAGCAGCTTAATGTGGGAGGGGGGGCACACTGAAGCTTTCTTT
d_gene: -; v_gene: TRBV6-6; j_gene: TRBJ2-5; abundance: -; len: 13; CDR3aa: CASSYSGQETQYF; CDR3nt: TGTGCCAGCAGTTATTCCGGTCAAGAGACCCAGTACTTC
d_gene: -; v_gene: TRBV9; j_gene: TRBJ2-5; abundance: -; len: 14; CDR3aa: CASSVSGRRETQYF; CDR3nt: TGTGCCAGCAGCGTAAGTGGAAGGCGGGAGACCCAGTACTTC
d_gene: -; v_gene: TRBV4-2; j_gene: TRBJ2-3; abundance: -; len: 16; CDR3aa: CASSQESSALTDTQYF; CDR3nt: TGTGCCAGCAGCCAAGAATCGAGTGCTTTAACAGATACGCAGTATTTT
d_gene: -; v_gene: TRBV25-1; j_gene: TRBJ1-1; abundance: -; len: 18; CDR3aa: CASSAEGRRDSFGPEAFF; CDR3nt: TGTGCCAGCAGTGCCGAAGGGAGGCGCGACAGTTTCGGGCCTGAAGCTTTCTTT
d_gene: -; v_gene: TRBV21-1; j_gene: TRBJ1-5; abundance: -; len: 16; CDR3aa: CASSKGGRRGNQPQHF; CDR3nt: TGTGCCAGCAGCAAAGGTGGCCGCCGGGGCAATCAGCCCCAGCATTTT
d_gene: TRBD2; v_gene: TRBV27; j_gene: TRBJ2-1; abundance: -; len: 16; CDR3aa: CASRGIAGVRWNEQFF; CDR3nt: TGTGCCAGCAGGGGGATAGCGGGGGTAAGATGGAATGAGCAGTTCTTC
d_gene: -; v_gene: TRBV19; j_gene: TRBJ1-2; abundance: -; len: 13; CDR3aa: CASTVREGNGYTF; CDR3nt: TGTGCCAGTACCGTCAGGGAGGGAAATGGCTACACCTTC
d_gene: -; v_gene: TRBV7-8; j_gene: TRBJ2-7; abundance: -; len: 17; CDR3aa: CASSLVMGGDIIHEQYF; CDR3nt: TGTGCCAGCAGCTTAGTTATGGGGGGGGACATAATCCACGAGCAGTACTTC
d_gene: -; v_gene: TRBV27; j_gene: TRBJ2-1; abundance: once; len: 18; CDR3aa: CASSLSFYALTSRSEQFF; CDR3nt: TGTGCCAGCAGTTTATCTTTTTATGCCCTAACCAGCCGGAGTGAGCAGTTCTTC
d_gene: TRBD1; v_gene: TRBV28; j_gene: TRBJ2-7; abundance: -; len: 16; CDR3aa: CASSSNRGEGLYEQYF; CDR3nt: TGTGCCAGCAGTTCGAACAGGGGGGAAGGTCTTTACGAGCAGTACTTC
d_gene: TRBD2; v_gene: TRBV12-5; j_gene: TRBJ2-3; abundance: -; len: 22; CDR3aa: CASGSESELAGGLLTITDTQYF; CDR3nt: TGTGCTAGTGGTTCGGAATCTGAACTAGCGGGGGGACTCCTTACGATCACAGATACGCAGTATTTT
d_gene: TRBD2; v_gene: TRBV9; j_gene: TRBJ2-3; abundance: -; len: 15; CDR3aa: CASSFSGGRTDTQYF; CDR3nt: TGTGCCAGCAGCTTTAGCGGGGGCCGCACAGATACGCAGTATTTT
d_gene: -; v_gene: TRBV6-1; j_gene: TRBJ2-7; abundance: -; len: 12; CDR3aa: CASGVTTYEQYF; CDR3nt: TGTGCCTCGGGGGTAACAACCTACGAGCAGTACTTC
d_gene: -; v_gene: TRBV6-1; j_gene: TRBJ1-2; abundance: -; len: 16; CDR3aa: CASSAHGGEGSYGYTF; CDR3nt: TGTGCCAGCAGTGCCCATGGGGGGGAGGGATCCTATGGCTACACCTTC
d_gene: -; v_gene: TRBV2; j_gene: TRBJ2-2; abundance: -; len: 18; CDR3aa: CASSEALPAGAWTGELFF; CDR3nt: TGTGCCAGCAGTGAAGCGCTTCCTGCGGGGGCTTGGACCGGGGAGCTGTTTTTT